The 25 T cell receptor beta chains presented below share a single source sample, sequenced in a study of OX40 agonist ivuxolimab in advanced cancers. Profiled with immunoSEQ multiplex PCR; TCRdb holds only in-frame clones, not every one. This sample has tens of thousands of clones, with around 87% found just once. The sample consisted of CD4+ or CD8+ T cells sorted from blood, taken in a trial of the OX40 agonist ivuxolimab. The receptor source for this set is an adult with an advanced solid tumor such as melanoma, head and neck, liver or kidney cancer.

This sequence joins TRBV2 and TRBJ1-4; a possible D gene is TRBD1 (5 bases). The CDR3 has 16 residues. V was clipped by 5 bases and J by 5 bases, with 18 bases between them. CDR1 SNHLY and CDR2 FYNNEI come from the germline V gene. CDR3 DNA: TGTGCCAGCAGTAAAACGGGACGGTTTCAGAATGAAAAACTGTTTTTT. Residues: CASSKTGRFQNEKLFF.

The chain links TRBV6-1 to TRBJ1-1, with D possibly TRBD1 on 5 matching bases. Germline V CDR1 and CDR2: MNHNS, SASEGT. The V end lost 11 bases, the J end lost 3 bases, and 16 bases lay between the germline ends. The CDR3 is 13 residues long. In DNA form, the CDR3 reads TGTGCCCCCCGCGGTAAGGGGCACACTGAAGCTTTCTTT. Its protein product is CAPRGKGHTEAFF.

The chain uses TRBV9 and TRBJ1-1, with TRBD1 matching over 7 bases. Per the germline V gene, CDR1 is SGDLS and CDR2 is YYNGEE. With V trimmed by 3 bases and J by 0 bases, 17 bases remained unmatched. The CDR3 has 19 amino acids. The chain's CDR3 is CASSGEITGVPDMNTEAFF. CDR3 DNA sequence: TGTGCCAGCAGCGGTGAGATCACAGGGGTTCCGGACATGAACACTGAAGCTTTCTTT.

The chain joins TRBV28 to TRBJ2-5; D may be TRBD2 (5 bases). V was pared by 2 bases and J by 5 bases, with 9 bases between. Germline V gene sequence: CDR1 MDHEN, CDR2 SYDVKM. This CDR3 has 13 amino acids. Here the CDR3 DNA reads TGTGCCAGCAGTTTAACTAGTAGGGAGACCCAGTACTTC. This translates into CASSLTSRETQYF. Drawing the rest from reference TRBV28 and TRBJ2-5, the complete variable domain is DVKVTQSSRYLVKRTGEKVFLECVQDMDHENMFWYRQDPGLGLRLIYFSYDVKMKEKGDIPEGYSVSREKKERFSLILESASTNQTSMYLCASSLTSRETQYFGPGTRLLVL.

V gene TRBV10-2 combines with J gene TRBJ2-1, with 13 positions matching TRBD2. The CDR3 length is 15 residues. Germline loops: CDR1 WSHSY, CDR2 SAAADI. V was pared by 6 bases and J by 5 bases, with 4 bases of the junction left unmatched. CDR3 DNA sequence: TGCGCCAGCAGGCCGGGGACTAGCGGGAACAATGAGCAGTTCTTC. Residues: CASRPGTSGNNEQFF.

V usage is TRBV6-5 and J usage is TRBJ1-5; 8 nucleotides line up with TRBD1. Germline values: CDR1 MNHEY, CDR2 SVGAGI. J gave up 0 bases and V 6 bases, and 4 bases lay outside the gene matches. The CDR3 has 15 amino acids. CDR3 nucleotides: TGTGCCAGCAGCCAAGACAGGGGTAGCAATCAGCCCCAGCATTTT. It is translated as CASSQDRGSNQPQHF.

The chain has TRBV7-2 and TRBJ2-7; perhaps TRBD2 as D (6 bases). V was trimmed by 5 bases and J by 4 bases, leaving 15 bases between them. CDR1 is SGHTA, CDR2 FQGNSA, per germline. CDR3 length: 14 residues. CDR3 residues: CASSIGTLVYEQYF. The CDR3 DNA follows: TGTGCCAGCAGCATCGGGACTTTAGTTTACGAGCAGTACTTC. Full variable domain (rest looked up from reference TRBV7-2 and TRBJ2-7): GAGVSQSPSNKVTEKGKDVELRCDPISGHTALYWYRQSLGQGLEFLIYFQGNSAPDKSGLPSDRFSAERTGGSVSTLTIQRTQQEDSAVYLCASSIGTLVYEQYFGPGTRLTVT.

In nucleotides, the CDR3 is TGTGCCAGCAGGAGACTAGCGGTCCGAGCCGGGGAGCTGTTTTTT. It is translated as CASRRLAVRAGELFF. The chain uses TRBV28 and TRBJ2-2; 9 bases align to TRBD2. The CDR3 is 15 residues long. The V and J ends lost 6 bases and 6 bases, in that order; junction bases with no gene match: 8. Germline V lookup: CDR1 MDHEN, CDR2 SYDVKM. The variable domain in full, with the rest retrieved from reference TRBV28 and TRBJ2-2, is DVKVTQSSRYLVKRTGEKVFLECVQDMDHENMFWYRQDPGLGLRLIYFSYDVKMKEKGDIPEGYSVSREKKERFSLILESASTNQTSMYLCASRRLAVRAGELFFGEGSRLTVL.

The V and J genes are TRBV9 and TRBJ2-3; no firm D call. CDR1 and CDR2 (germline): SGDLS, YYNGEE. V shed 2 bases and J shed 1 base, with 8 bases lying between them. CDR3 length equals 14 residues. The CDR3 region is CASSVGKGTDTQYF. The CDR3 DNA reads as TGTGCCAGCAGCGTGGGCAAGGGCACAGATACGCAGTATTTT.

The V gene is TRBV7-2, the J gene TRBJ2-7, with 7 bases lining up with TRBD1. CDR1 is SGHTA, CDR2 FQGNSA, per germline. V lost 7 bases to trimming and J lost 2 bases; unmatched junction nucleotides: 11. The CDR3 consists of 15 residues. In DNA, the CDR3 is TGTGCCAGCACCCAAGAAGGTAGGGGGCCCTACGAGCAGTACTTC. This codes for CASTQEGRGPYEQYF.

The chain links TRBV6-5 to TRBJ2-5; no clear D. V was clipped by 5 bases and J by 5 bases, with 9 bases between them. From germline, CDR1 is MNHEY and CDR2 SVGAGI. The CDR3 covers 12 residues. The DNA of the CDR3 is TGTGCCAGCAGTACCCAACGGGAGACCCAGTACTTC. Its translation: CASSTQRETQYF.

This chain links TRBV28 with TRBJ1-5, with unresolved D. Germline loops: CDR1 MDHEN, CDR2 SYDVKM. Trimming left V 6 bases short and J 0 bases short, with 15 bases between. CDR3 size: 16 residues. The CDR3 is CASSLPIGNSNQPQHF. CDR3 DNA: TGTGCCAGCAGCCTCCCAATAGGAAATAGCAATCAGCCCCAGCATTTT.

The genes are TRBV10-3 and TRBJ2-3, with 7 bases aligning to TRBD2. There are 15 residues in the CDR3. Germline V gene data show CDR1 as ENHRY and CDR2 as SYGVKD. J gave up 1 base and V 6 bases, and 7 bases lay outside the gene matches. The CDR3 bases are TGTGCCATCAGAGTGGGAGGGCGGGGCACAGATACGCAGTATTTT. Its translation: CAIRVGGRGTDTQYF.

The J gene is TRBJ2-5, the V gene TRBV21-1; no check of the table's D call, TRBD2, against the DNA was made. TRBV21-1 counts as a pseudogene. The CDR3 spans 19 residues. The CDR3, as DNA: TGTGCCAGCAGCAAAGTCGGGACTAGCGGGAGGCCCTTTCAAGAGACCCAGTACTTC. Translated: CASSKVGTSGRPFQETQYF.

The genes are TRBV27 and TRBJ2-3; D may match TRBD1 or TRBD2 (5 bases each). The CDR3 runs to 18 residues. Between the trimmed V and J ends, which lost 1 base and 5 bases, there was a span of 22 bases. Germline V lookup: CDR1 MNHEY, CDR2 SMNVEV (reference sequence). The CDR3 DNA follows: TGTGCCAGCAGTTTATTGGGGCCCCGGGGAAAAAAGGGAGATACGCAGTATTTT. Encoded protein: CASSLLGPRGKKGDTQYF.

The J gene is TRBJ2-7, the V gene TRBV6-1; 7 nucleotides align to TRBD1. From germline, CDR1 is MNHNS and CDR2 SASEGT. This CDR3 has 14 residues. Unmatched junction bases numbered 6, after V lost 6 bases and J lost 1 base. CDR3: CASRTGTVSYEQYF. The CDR3 DNA follows: TGTGCCAGCAGAACCGGGACAGTTTCCTACGAGCAGTACTTC.

V usage is TRBV6-9 and J usage is TRBJ2-2; tentative D call: TRBD2 (6 bases). Between the trimmed V and J ends, which lost 6 bases and 5 bases, there was a span of 10 bases. CDR1 and CDR2 from the germline V gene are MNHGY and SVAAGI. The CDR3 is 13 amino acids. CDR3 region: CASRSGGTGELFF. The CDR3 coding sequence is TGTGCCAGCAGGTCCGGGGGAACCGGGGAGCTGTTTTTT.

CDR3 coding DNA: TGTGCCAGCAGCTTTAATGCGGGGGATAACACCTTC. Protein sequence: CASSFNAGDNTF. This chain uses TRBV11-3 with TRBJ1-2; D might be TRBD1 (5 bases). This CDR3 region has 12 residues. Germline CDR1 SGHNT, CDR2 YENEEA. Trimming took 3 bases from V and 12 from J, leaving 14 bases between them.

This clone was observed a single time. This chain uses TRBV7-2 with TRBJ2-7; 8 nucleotides align to TRBD1. Germline V gives CDR1 SGHTA, CDR2 FQGNSA. The CDR3 is 15 residues long. The junction had 5 bases not matched to a gene; V was cut back by 2 bases and J by 2 bases. DNA of the CDR3: TGTGCCAGCAGCTTATTGGGACAGGCGACCTACGAGCAGTACTTC. Its protein product is CASSLLGQATYEQYF.

The chain links TRBV6-5 to TRBJ2-7, with TRBD2 identical over 7 bases. This CDR3 has 13 amino acids. V trimming: 8 bases; J trimming: 4 bases; junction bases outside the gene matches: 8. Germline V lookup: CDR1 MNHEY, CDR2 SVGAGI. The CDR3 coding sequence is TGTGCCAGCGCGGGAGTTTGGTTTTACGAGCAGTACTTC. It codes for CASAGVWFYEQYF.

This chain joins TRBV27 and TRBJ2-7; TRBD1 agrees at 7 bases. V dropped 6 bases and J dropped 2; count of bases not matched to a gene: 16. The germline gives CDR1 MNHEY, CDR2 SMNVEV (reference sequence). This CDR3 is built from 17 residues. CDR3 residues: CASSPSILRDSAYEQYF. The CDR3, as DNA: TGTGCCAGCAGCCCTTCTATTCTCCGGGACAGCGCCTACGAGCAGTACTTC.

The V gene is TRBV9, the J gene TRBJ1-4; D unclear. The germline CDR1 and CDR2 sequences are SGDLS and YYNGEE. The CDR3 has 15 residues. Trimming cost V 0 bases and J 7 bases, with 13 bases left between them. As DNA, the CDR3 is TGTGCCAGCAGCGTAGATTGGGGTTGGGGTGAAAAACTGTTTTTT. Its translation is CASSVDWGWGEKLFF.

The gene calls are TRBV5-6 and TRBJ2-3, with D possibly matching TRBD2 (5 bases). The germline gives CDR1 SGHDT, CDR2 YYEEEE. The V and J ends lost 3 bases and 0 bases respectively, with 11 bases between them. CDR3 length: 15 amino acids. The CDR3 region is CASSWGDFSTDTQYF. CDR3 in DNA: TGTGCCAGCAGCTGGGGAGACTTTAGCACAGATACGCAGTATTTT.

The chain joins TRBV28 to TRBJ2-7, with D possibly matching TRBD2 (6 bases). V was trimmed by 8 bases and J by 2 bases, leaving 13 bases between them. Germline V lookup: CDR1 MDHEN, CDR2 SYDVKM. This CDR3 is built from 13 residues. CDR3 in amino acids: CASRDGGAYEQYF. As DNA, the CDR3 is TGTGCCAGCCGGGACGGCGGGGCCTACGAGCAGTACTTC. The complete variable domain, with remaining parts taken from reference TRBV28 and TRBJ2-7, reads DVKVTQSSRYLVKRTGEKVFLECVQDMDHENMFWYRQDPGLGLRLIYFSYDVKMKEKGDIPEGYSVSREKKERFSLILESASTNQTSMYLCASRDGGAYEQYFGPGTRLTVT.

This clone has just one count. The chain joins TRBV7-2 to TRBJ2-6, with D perhaps TRBD1 (6 bases). Germline CDR1 reads SGHTA; CDR2 reads FQGNSA. The CDR3 covers 16 residues. Between the trimmed V and J ends, which lost 3 bases and 2 bases, there was a span of 11 bases. Here the CDR3 DNA reads TGTGCCAGCAGCTTTGGGGGCATAGCTGGGGCCAACGTCCTGACTTTC. This encodes CASSFGGIAGANVLTF. Drawing the rest from reference TRBV7-2 and TRBJ2-6, the complete variable domain is GAGVSQSPSNKVTEKGKDVELRCDPISGHTALYWYRQSLGQGLEFLIYFQGNSAPDKSGLPSDRFSAERTGGSVSTLTIQRTQQEDSAVYLCASSFGGIAGANVLTFGAGSRLTVL.